This T cell receptor (beta chain) was sequenced during a study of CD8 T cells in ankylosing spondylitis. Regarding the study as a whole: Before this, some motif variants had been reported in reactive arthritis synovial fluid and blood.

V gave up 6 bases and J gave up 4 bases, with 16 bases separating them. The CDR3 length is 15 residues. From germline, CDR1 is MNHEY and CDR2 SVGEGT. A word on this clonotype: Its antigen is unknown.

Using its own MiXCR run on the 5' RACE reads, TCRdb lists one record per CDR3 protein. The sample contains about 160,000 distinct CDR3 sequences, about 17% of which appear only once. Sequencing was done on a sample of blood, either unsorted or a sorted T cell fraction (not recorded which). The TCR was taken from a male donor with ankylosing spondylitis or in good health (not recorded which). V usage is TRBV6-2 or TRBV6-3 and J usage is TRBJ2-1; D may be TRBD1 (8 bases). In DNA form, the CDR3 reads TGTGCCAGCAGGTCAACAGGGGGGGGGTACAATGAGCAGTTCTTC. This codes for CASRSTGGGYNEQFF.